This T cell receptor beta chain was found in a study of response to subunit inactivated influenza vaccine. The CDR3 covers 21 residues. Germline CDR1 and CDR2: DFQATT and SNEGSKA (reference sequence). Unmatched junction bases numbered 14, after V lost 2 bases and J lost 0 bases. Note on this clonotype: Its specificity is not known.

General study results and limits: Authors suggested that a seasonal influenza vaccination recruits few new T cells each time.

TCRdb redid the calling of the RT-PCR reads with MiXCR, one entry per CDR3 protein. The sample consists of roughly 550,000 distinct CDR3 sequences, under 25% of them appearing once. In addition, the sample was reused for a study of T cells expressing NK-cell markers. As that study records: The cDNA for TCR beta came from 5'RACE template switching with UMIs. NKG2C+ dominant clonotypes from 6 or 7 donors made up roughly 1.0-8% of CD8+ T cells. These same clonotypes (in several donors) also led the CD3+CD56-NKG2C+ fraction.

The sequence came from a man aged 50 to 60 who received an inactivated influenza vaccine. This rearrangement joins TRBV20-1 to TRBJ2-1, with 15 positions matching TRBD2. The starting material was CD4+ T cells sorted from PBMCs, obtained roughly 12 days after vaccination. The CDR3 coding sequence is TGCAGTGCTAGAAGGACTAGCGGGGGGGCCTCGCTCCCTAGCTCCTACAATGAGCAGTTCTTC. It specifies CSARRTSGGASLPSSYNEQFF.